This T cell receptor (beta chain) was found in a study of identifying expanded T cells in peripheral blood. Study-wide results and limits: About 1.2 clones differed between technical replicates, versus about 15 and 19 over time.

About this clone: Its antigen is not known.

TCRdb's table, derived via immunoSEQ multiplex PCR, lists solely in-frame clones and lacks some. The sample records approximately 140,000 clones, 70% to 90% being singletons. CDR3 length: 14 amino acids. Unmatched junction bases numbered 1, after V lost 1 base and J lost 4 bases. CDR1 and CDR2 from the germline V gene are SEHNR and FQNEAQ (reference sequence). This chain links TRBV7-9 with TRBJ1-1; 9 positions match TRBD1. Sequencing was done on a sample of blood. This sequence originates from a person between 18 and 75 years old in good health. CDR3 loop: CASSLGDRVTEAFF. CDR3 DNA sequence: TGTGCCAGCAGCTTAGGGGACAGGGTCACTGAAGCTTTCTTT. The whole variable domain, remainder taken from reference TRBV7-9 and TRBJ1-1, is DTGVSQNPRHKITKRGQNVTFRCDPISEHNRLYWYRQTLGQGPEFLTYFQNEAQLEKSRLLSDRFSAERPKGSFSTLEIQRTEQGDSAMYLCASSLGDRVTEAFFGQGTRLTVV.